Listed below are T cell receptor beta chains from one sample, sequenced in a study of T cell changes during pregnancy in multiple sclerosis. TCRdb keeps only in-frame clones here, not all; method: immunoSEQ multiplex PCR. The data contain tens of thousands of clones, around 93% of them seen just once; the ten biggest clones take up around 1.7%. The specimen was peripheral blood, collected in the first trimester of pregnancy. Receptor source: a female donor in good health, enrolled as a control in a pregnancy study. Each CDR3 is given with its conserved first and last residue. The order of the fields is clone size, V gene, J gene, D gene, CDR3 DNA, CDR3 protein. The D gene is left open where the match is weak. Size values are once, few and many counts, or a class for expanded clones, and some rows have none.

abundance: .
v_gene: TRBV29-1
j_gene: TRBJ1-4
d_gene: .
CDR3nt: TGCAGCGTTGTTCTTACTAATGAAAAACTGTTTTTT
CDR3aa: CSVVLTNEKLFF

abundance: .
v_gene: TRBV6-6
j_gene: TRBJ2-1
d_gene: .
CDR3nt: TGTGCCAGCAGTGACAGGAGAAACTCCTACAATGAGCAGTTCTTC
CDR3aa: CASSDRRNSYNEQFF

abundance: few
v_gene: TRBV5-5
j_gene: TRBJ1-1
d_gene: .
CDR3nt: TGTGCCAGCAGCTTGGCGGGGGGCATGAACACTGAAGCTTTCTTT
CDR3aa: CASSLAGGMNTEAFF

abundance: .
v_gene: TRBV27
j_gene: TRBJ2-5
d_gene: .
CDR3nt: TGTGCCAGCAGTTTATCGCGGGCAGGGGTGGGTGAGACCCAGTACTTC
CDR3aa: CASSLSRAGVGETQYF

abundance: .
v_gene: TRBV29-1
j_gene: TRBJ1-3
d_gene: .
CDR3nt: TGCAGCGTTGGAGGCTCTGGAAACACCATATATTTT
CDR3aa: CSVGGSGNTIYF

abundance: .
v_gene: TRBV7-2
j_gene: TRBJ1-6
d_gene: .
CDR3nt: TGTGCCAGCAGCCCGAGACAGGCTACCGATTCACCCCTCCACTTT
CDR3aa: CASSPRQATDSPLHF

abundance: .
v_gene: TRBV4-1
j_gene: TRBJ2-3
d_gene: .
CDR3nt: TGCGCCAGCAGCCAAGATCGGGCAGGGGCAGATACGCAGTATTTT
CDR3aa: CASSQDRAGADTQYF

abundance: .
v_gene: TRBV7-2
j_gene: TRBJ2-3
d_gene: TRBD2
CDR3nt: TGTGCCAGCAGCCGTAGCGGGGGAGCAGATACGCAGTATTTT
CDR3aa: CASSRSGGADTQYF

abundance: .
v_gene: TRBV7-4
j_gene: TRBJ2-7
d_gene: TRBD2
CDR3nt: TGTGCCAGCAGCTCTAGCGGGGTACCCTACGAGCAGTACTTC
CDR3aa: CASSSSGVPYEQYF

abundance: .
v_gene: TRBV4-2
j_gene: TRBJ1-5
d_gene: .
CDR3nt: TGTGCCAGCAGCCGAGGTCAGCCCCAGCATTTT
CDR3aa: CASSRGQPQHF

abundance: .
v_gene: TRBV7-2
j_gene: TRBJ2-7
d_gene: .
CDR3nt: TGTGCCAGCAGCTTAGTGACAGGCCCAGGGGAGCAGTACTTC
CDR3aa: CASSLVTGPGEQYF

abundance: .
v_gene: TRBV10-3
j_gene: TRBJ2-7
d_gene: TRBD1
CDR3nt: TGTGCCTCCGGACAGGGGGCCTACGAGCAGTACTTC
CDR3aa: CASGQGAYEQYF

abundance: .
v_gene: TRBV19
j_gene: TRBJ2-3
d_gene: .
CDR3nt: TGTGCCAGTAGTCCGTTCACAGATACGCAGTATTTT
CDR3aa: CASSPFTDTQYF

abundance: .
v_gene: TRBV6-5
j_gene: TRBJ2-7
d_gene: .
CDR3nt: TGTGCCAGCAGTTACTCGATTTCGGGAAACTACGAGCAGTACTTC
CDR3aa: CASSYSISGNYEQYF

abundance: .
v_gene: TRBV27
j_gene: TRBJ2-3
d_gene: TRBD2
CDR3nt: TGTGCCAGCAGTTCGCTAGCGGGGGGGGAATATTATACGCAGTATTTT
CDR3aa: CASSSLAGGEYYTQYF

abundance: .
v_gene: TRBV6-5
j_gene: TRBJ1-1
d_gene: .
CDR3nt: TGTGCCAGCAGTTACTCGGACAAAACTGAAGCTTTCTTT
CDR3aa: CASSYSDKTEAFF

abundance: .
v_gene: TRBV28
j_gene: TRBJ1-2
d_gene: TRBD1
CDR3nt: TGTGCCAGCAGTTTACCCCCGGGACAGGGCTATGGCTACACCTTC
CDR3aa: CASSLPPGQGYGYTF

abundance: once
v_gene: TRBV11-2
j_gene: TRBJ1-3
d_gene: .
CDR3nt: TGTGCCAGCGGCAGCCCTAGCTCTGGAAACACCATATATTTT
CDR3aa: CASGSPSSGNTIYF

abundance: .
v_gene: TRBV5-1
j_gene: TRBJ2-5
d_gene: .
CDR3nt: TGCGCCAGCAGCGTCGGCCACTCGGGGCAAGAGACCCAGTACTTC
CDR3aa: CASSVGHSGQETQYF

abundance: .
v_gene: TRBV10-3
j_gene: TRBJ2-7
d_gene: TRBD2
CDR3nt: TGTGCCATCAGTCCGGGGACTACCTACGAGCAGTACTTC
CDR3aa: CAISPGTTYEQYF

abundance: once
v_gene: TRBV11-2
j_gene: TRBJ2-7
d_gene: .
CDR3nt: TGTGCCAGCAGCTTAGCCGGACAGCTGTCTGAGCAGTACTTC
CDR3aa: CASSLAGQLSEQYF

abundance: .
v_gene: TRBV19
j_gene: TRBJ1-2
d_gene: TRBD1
CDR3nt: TGTGCCAGATACGAGAACGACAGGGGAGACTATGGCTACACCTTC
CDR3aa: CARYENDRGDYGYTF

abundance: .
v_gene: TRBV6-6
j_gene: TRBJ2-1
d_gene: .
CDR3nt: TGTGCCACACTATACAATGAGCAGTTCTTC
CDR3aa: CATLYNEQFF

abundance: .
v_gene: TRBV4-2
j_gene: TRBJ2-7
d_gene: TRBD2
CDR3nt: TGTGCCAGCAGCCAAGGGGCGACTAGCGGGTACGAGCAGTACTTC
CDR3aa: CASSQGATSGYEQYF

abundance: .
v_gene: TRBV29-1
j_gene: TRBJ1-1
d_gene: TRBD1
CDR3nt: TGCAGCGTTTGGACAGGGGGCGAGACTGAAGCTTTCTTT
CDR3aa: CSVWTGGETEAFF

abundance: .
v_gene: TRBV5-6
j_gene: TRBJ1-2
d_gene: .
CDR3nt: TGTGCCAGCAGCACAGGGTTGGGGAGCTATGGCTACACCTTC
CDR3aa: CASSTGLGSYGYTF

abundance: .
v_gene: TRBV6-1
j_gene: TRBJ1-5
d_gene: .
CDR3nt: TGTGCCAGCAGCGGTCAGGGTGGCAATCAGCCCCAGCATTTT
CDR3aa: CASSGQGGNQPQHF